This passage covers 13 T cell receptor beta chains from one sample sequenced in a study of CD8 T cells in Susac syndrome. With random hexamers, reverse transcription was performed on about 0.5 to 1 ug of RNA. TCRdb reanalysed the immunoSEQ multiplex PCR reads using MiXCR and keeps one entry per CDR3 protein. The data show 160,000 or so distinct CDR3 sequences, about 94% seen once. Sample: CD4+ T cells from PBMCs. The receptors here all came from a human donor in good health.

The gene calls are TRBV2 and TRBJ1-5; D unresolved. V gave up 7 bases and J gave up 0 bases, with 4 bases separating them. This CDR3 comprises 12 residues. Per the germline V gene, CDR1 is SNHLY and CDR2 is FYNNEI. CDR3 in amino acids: CASINSNQPQHF. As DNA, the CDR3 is TGTGCCAGCATCAATAGCAATCAGCCCCAGCATTTT. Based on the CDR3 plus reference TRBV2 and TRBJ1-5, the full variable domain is EPEVTQTPSHQVTQMGQEVILRCVPISNHLYFYWYRQILGQKVEFLVSFYNNEISEKSEIFDDQFSVERPDGSNFTLKIRSTKLEDSAMYFCASINSNQPQHFGDGTRLSIL.

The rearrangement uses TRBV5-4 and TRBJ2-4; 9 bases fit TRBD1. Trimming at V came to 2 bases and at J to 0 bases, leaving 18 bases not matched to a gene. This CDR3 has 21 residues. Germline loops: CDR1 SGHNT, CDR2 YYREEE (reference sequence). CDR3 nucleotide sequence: TGTGCCAGCAGCTTTTACAGGGGGCCTGATACGGGGTCCCTAGCCAAAAACATTCAGTACTTC. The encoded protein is CASSFYRGPDTGSLAKNIQYF.

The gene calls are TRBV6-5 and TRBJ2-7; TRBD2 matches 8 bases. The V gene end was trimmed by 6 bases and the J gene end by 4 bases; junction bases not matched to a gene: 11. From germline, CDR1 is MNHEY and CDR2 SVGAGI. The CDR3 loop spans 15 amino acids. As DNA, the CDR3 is TGTGCCAGCAGGGCCGGCGGGCGGGGGGTGTACGAGCAGTACTTC. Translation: CASRAGGRGVYEQYF.

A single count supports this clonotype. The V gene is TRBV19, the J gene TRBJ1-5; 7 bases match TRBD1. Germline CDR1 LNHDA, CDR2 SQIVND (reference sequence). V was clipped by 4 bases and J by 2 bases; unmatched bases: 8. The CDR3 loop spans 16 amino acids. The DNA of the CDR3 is TGTGCCAGTAGTAATCGACAGGGCGTGGGCAATCAGCCCCAGCATTTT. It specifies CASSNRQGVGNQPQHF.

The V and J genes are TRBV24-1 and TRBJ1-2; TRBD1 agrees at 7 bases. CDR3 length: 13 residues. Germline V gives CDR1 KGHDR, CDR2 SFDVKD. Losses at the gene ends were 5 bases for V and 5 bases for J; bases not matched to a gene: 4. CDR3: CATSAGGSYGYTF. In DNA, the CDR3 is TGTGCCACCAGTGCAGGGGGGTCTTATGGCTACACCTTC.

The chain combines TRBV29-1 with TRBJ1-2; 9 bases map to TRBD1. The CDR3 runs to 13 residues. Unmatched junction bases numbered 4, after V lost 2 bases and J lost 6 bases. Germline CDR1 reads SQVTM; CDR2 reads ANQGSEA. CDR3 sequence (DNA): TGCAGCGTTGAAAGGGGACAGGGAAATGGCTACACCTTC. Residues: CSVERGQGNGYTF.

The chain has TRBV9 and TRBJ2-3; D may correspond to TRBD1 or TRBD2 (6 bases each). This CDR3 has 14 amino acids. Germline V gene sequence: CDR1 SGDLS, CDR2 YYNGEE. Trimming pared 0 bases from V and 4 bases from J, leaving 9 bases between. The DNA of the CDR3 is TGTGCCAGCAGCGTAGCGGGGGCCCCAGATACGCAGTATTTT. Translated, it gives CASSVAGAPDTQYF.

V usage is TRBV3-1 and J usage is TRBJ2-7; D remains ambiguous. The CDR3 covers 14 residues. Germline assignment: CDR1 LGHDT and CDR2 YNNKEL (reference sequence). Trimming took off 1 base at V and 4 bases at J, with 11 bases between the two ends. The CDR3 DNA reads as TGTGCCAGCAGCCAAGCGATAGGCTTTTACGAGCAGTACTTC. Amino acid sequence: CASSQAIGFYEQYF.

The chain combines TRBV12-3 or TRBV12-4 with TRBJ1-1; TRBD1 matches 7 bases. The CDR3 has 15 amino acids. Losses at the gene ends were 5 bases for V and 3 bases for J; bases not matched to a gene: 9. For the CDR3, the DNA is TGTGCCAGCAGTACCCTGACAGGGAAGGACACTGAAGCTTTCTTT. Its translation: CASSTLTGKDTEAFF.

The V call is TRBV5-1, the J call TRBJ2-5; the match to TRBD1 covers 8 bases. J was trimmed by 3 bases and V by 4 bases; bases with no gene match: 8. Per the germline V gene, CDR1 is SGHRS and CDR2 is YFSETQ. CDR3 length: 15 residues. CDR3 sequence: CASSPGTGAKETQYF. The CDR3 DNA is TGCGCCAGCAGCCCCGGGACAGGCGCCAAAGAGACCCAGTACTTC.

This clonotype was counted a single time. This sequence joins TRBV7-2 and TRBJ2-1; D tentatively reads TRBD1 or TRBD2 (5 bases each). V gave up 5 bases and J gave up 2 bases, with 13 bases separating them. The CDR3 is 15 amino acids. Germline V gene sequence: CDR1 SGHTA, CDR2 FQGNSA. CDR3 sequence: CASSPMQGPYNEQFF. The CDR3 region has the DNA TGTGCCAGCAGCCCGATGCAGGGACCCTACAATGAGCAGTTCTTC.

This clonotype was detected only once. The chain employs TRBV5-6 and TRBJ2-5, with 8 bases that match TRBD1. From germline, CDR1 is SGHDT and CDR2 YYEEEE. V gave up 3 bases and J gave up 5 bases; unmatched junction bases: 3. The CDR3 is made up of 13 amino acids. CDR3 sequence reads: CASSSDRDETQYF. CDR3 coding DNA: TGTGCCAGCAGCTCGGACAGGGACGAGACCCAGTACTTC.

CDR3 sequence reads: CASTPRGPSSYNEQFF. CDR3 sequence (DNA): TGTGCCAGTACCCCCCGGGGACCGAGCTCCTACAATGAGCAGTTCTTC. The chain recombines TRBV19 with TRBJ2-1; D may be TRBD1 or TRBD2 (5 bases each). CDR3 length equals 16 residues. V lost 7 bases and J lost 0, with 16 bases in between. Germline assignment: CDR1 LNHDA and CDR2 SQIVND (reference sequence).